The sequence of this T cell receptor beta chain was determined in a study of blood T cell repertoires in COVID-19. Study-level background: The United States, Italy and Spain provided the acute and convalescent COVID-19 samples.

V dropped 3 bases and J dropped 2 bases, with 10 bases sitting between them. The CDR3 runs to 14 residues. The germline V gene encodes CDR1 SGHTA and CDR2 FQGTGA. Authors' analysis steps: By means of reference gene primer amplification, nucleated cell counts were estimated. Here immunoSEQ multiplex PCR was the method, and the copy in TCRdb shows in-frame clones only, minus some. The V and J calls and clone size are taken from that table; D and trimming were inferred from the DNA. Here the sample spans some 250,000 clones, over 75% being singletons. The chain has TRBV7-3 and TRBJ1-2, with D tentatively TRBD1 (5 bases). The sample was peripheral blood. This sequence was found in a human donor in a cohort sampled during active COVID-19. This chain's CDR3 is CASSFFQGNYGYTF. CDR3 DNA: TGTGCCAGCAGCTTTTTCCAGGGAAACTATGGCTACACCTTC.